This T cell receptor beta chain was found in a study of cytomegalovirus exposure and HLA in healthy donors. The CDR3 covers 19 residues. Germline V lookup: CDR1 SNHLY, CDR2 FYNNEI. The V segment lost 5 bases and the J segment 1 base; nucleotides outside the gene matches: 10. A multiplex PCR was run with 60 Vbeta primers and 13 Jbeta primers. Assay: immunoSEQ multiplex PCR; the TCRdb copy retains only in-frame clones and omits some. The sample table sets out 91,000 or so clones. The chain uses TRBV2 and TRBJ2-1, with TRBD2 matching over 14 bases. This TCR was sampled from a woman younger than 45 in good health and CMV-seronegative. The sequenced sample consisted of PBMCs. CDR3 loop: CASSTRTSGGQLSYNEQFF. The CDR3 nucleotides read TGTGCCAGCAGTACCAGGACTAGCGGGGGGCAACTTTCCTACAATGAGCAGTTCTTC.